These T cell receptor beta chains were read from a single sample in a study of technical replicates of blood from a handful of donors. Generated by immunoSEQ multiplex PCR, the TCRdb table keeps only in-frame clones and is missing some. The sample holds about 99,000 clones, around 96% seen once. The sample consisted of T cells isolated from PBMCs. The receptor set was obtained from a human donor in good health. Both conserved end residues are part of each CDR3.

v_gene: TRBV5-5
j_gene: TRBJ1-5
CDR3aa: CASSWGDSSHQPQHF

v_gene: TRBV6-1
j_gene: TRBJ1-6
CDR3aa: CASRDAQGHNSPLHF

v_gene: TRBV19
j_gene: TRBJ1-6
CDR3aa: CASSFGTANSPLHF

v_gene: TRBV27
j_gene: TRBJ1-6
CDR3aa: CASSLRGNLVGSPLHF

v_gene: TRBV27
j_gene: TRBJ2-2
CDR3aa: CASSPDRTGELFF

v_gene: TRBV2
j_gene: TRBJ1-2
CDR3aa: CASRAYGYTF

v_gene: TRBV7-8
j_gene: TRBJ2-7
CDR3aa: CASSSNRDSYEQYF

v_gene: TRBV7-9
j_gene: TRBJ2-1
CDR3aa: CASWRPESGRNRNEQFF

v_gene: TRBV9
j_gene: TRBJ2-1
CDR3aa: CASSGSGVSYNEQFF

v_gene: TRBV12-5
j_gene: TRBJ2-5
CDR3aa: CASGLSRTGHQETQYF

v_gene: TRBV4-2
j_gene: TRBJ1-5
CDR3aa: CASSQGSGGDQPQHF

v_gene: TRBV4-2
j_gene: TRBJ2-1
CDR3aa: CASSQEARGGDNEQFF

v_gene: TRBV10-3
j_gene: TRBJ1-6
CDR3aa: CAIRKQGDSPLHF

v_gene: TRBV19
j_gene: TRBJ1-5
CDR3aa: CASSIAGAGNQPQHF

v_gene: TRBV29-1
j_gene: TRBJ2-2
CDR3aa: CSVGLRGSRAGELFF

v_gene: TRBV19
j_gene: TRBJ1-6
CDR3aa: CASSADRVAPLHF

v_gene: TRBV19
j_gene: TRBJ1-2
CDR3aa: CGQLDYGYTF

v_gene: TRBV9
j_gene: TRBJ1-2
CDR3aa: CASSVVAANYGYTF

v_gene: TRBV5-1
j_gene: TRBJ1-1
CDR3aa: CASSLGTGGSTEAFF

v_gene: TRBV5-1
j_gene: TRBJ1-1
CDR3aa: CASSFSTGSGTEAFF

v_gene: TRBV2
j_gene: TRBJ1-3
CDR3aa: CASRGDRGNTIYF

v_gene: TRBV15
j_gene: TRBJ1-3
CDR3aa: CATSRDLQRGTGNTIYF

v_gene: TRBV5-1
j_gene: TRBJ1-1
CDR3aa: CASSDPQGAAEAFF

v_gene: TRBV5-4
j_gene: TRBJ2-3
CDR3aa: CASSWGLAGSDTQYF

v_gene: TRBV6-1
j_gene: TRBJ2-7
CDR3aa: CASSPTHEQYF

v_gene: TRBV10-1
j_gene: TRBJ2-7
CDR3aa: CASSDSTGRLSYEQYF

v_gene: TRBV9
j_gene: TRBJ2-2
CDR3aa: CASSVSGGLGELFF

v_gene: TRBV6-5
j_gene: TRBJ1-2
CDR3aa: CASSEGQTNYGYTF

v_gene: TRBV28
j_gene: TRBJ2-5
CDR3aa: CASEEGRGQETQYF

v_gene: TRBV19
j_gene: TRBJ1-1
CDR3aa: CASSISVGAEAFF

v_gene: TRBV11-3
j_gene: TRBJ1-3
CDR3aa: CASSSSGGAGNTIYF

v_gene: TRBV5-1
j_gene: TRBJ2-2
CDR3aa: CASSLAGTDYTGELFF

v_gene: TRBV5-1
j_gene: TRBJ2-7
CDR3aa: CASSVTGDYEQYF

v_gene: TRBV21-1
j_gene: TRBJ1-3
CDR3aa: CASSSGQGGGNTIYF

v_gene: TRBV1
j_gene: TRBJ1-3
CDR3aa: CTSSQEWYLPRPGSKENTIYF

v_gene: TRBV7-9
j_gene: TRBJ1-2
CDR3aa: CASSLQGNRNGYTF

v_gene: TRBV29-1
j_gene: TRBJ2-1
CDR3aa: CSVEWGGQGTLNEQFF

v_gene: TRBV2
j_gene: TRBJ1-4
CDR3aa: CATNIRGLNEKLFF

v_gene: TRBV7-7
j_gene: TRBJ1-5
CDR3aa: CASSLISGANQPQHF

v_gene: TRBV15
j_gene: TRBJ2-2
CDR3aa: CATSGSGSGRTGELFF

v_gene: TRBV5-6
j_gene: TRBJ1-2
CDR3aa: CASSLGTAYGYTF

v_gene: TRBV5-1
j_gene: TRBJ1-1
CDR3aa: CASSLSSMNTEAFF

v_gene: TRBV28
j_gene: TRBJ2-2
CDR3aa: CASLSEGRKLFF

v_gene: TRBV5-3
j_gene: TRBJ2-5
CDR3aa: CARSVRTVETQYF

v_gene: TRBV2
j_gene: TRBJ1-2
CDR3aa: CASSEPETGNLGGYTF

v_gene: TRBV30
j_gene: TRBJ1-1
CDR3aa: CAWGALGARNTEAFF

v_gene: TRBV19
j_gene: TRBJ2-3
CDR3aa: CASSIGPGDSTDTQYF

v_gene: TRBV6-5
j_gene: TRBJ2-1
CDR3aa: CASSYSNPGEQFF

v_gene: TRBV15
j_gene: TRBJ2-7
CDR3aa: CATSRAGFRDTDLGYEQYF

v_gene: TRBV19
j_gene: TRBJ1-2
CDR3aa: CASSPTGTSPYGYTF

v_gene: TRBV21-1
j_gene: TRBJ2-7
CDR3aa: CASSKAGGRSSYEQYF

v_gene: TRBV4-2
j_gene: TRBJ2-7
CDR3aa: CASSRRTSNFDEQYF

v_gene: TRBV27
j_gene: TRBJ1-1
CDR3aa: CASSLYSDRAAFF